The TCR beta chain under discussion was sequenced for a study of blood T cells in healthy people across ages. Findings and limits, study-wide: With donor CMV status unknown, expanded clonotype changes were possibly confounded. Unsorted PBMCs blocked a conclusive comparison of naive and antigen-experienced cells.

Sample-barcoded 5' priming and a J-beta primer mix drove a second PCR of 7 to 11 cycles. TCRdb reprocessed the 5' RACE reads with MiXCR, giving one entry per CDR3 protein. The sample comprises roughly 1,800,000 distinct CDR3 sequences, around 48% of which are singletons, and over 2% rests with the top ten. This clonotype was counted many times. Its antigen is still unknown. Isolation per sample recovered at least 6.5 million PBMCs. The CDR3 spans 15 residues. Germline loops: CDR1 SGHAT, CDR2 FQDESV (reference sequence). Deletions cut 1 base from V and 0 bases from J, with 8 bases between. The receptor's source is a woman between 35 and 50 years old in good health. This chain uses TRBV11-1 with TRBJ2-3, with D perhaps TRBD2 (5 bases). What was sequenced was blood. The DNA for the CDR3 is TGTGCCAGCAGCTTAGAGTGGACTAGCACAGATACGCAGTATTTT. It yields the protein CASSLEWTSTDTQYF.